The entry that follows covers one T cell receptor (beta chain) sequence. Its antigen is as yet unknown. This CDR3 comprises 15 residues. V dropped 7 bases and J dropped 0 bases, with 15 bases sitting between them. In germline, CDR1 is MNHEY, CDR2 SMNVEV (reference sequence). Each TCR library used roughly 0.45 ug of total RNA and a linear amplification protocol. Each CDR3 protein is one row after TCRdb ran MiXCR on the reads. Found here are roughly 200,000 distinct CDR3 sequences, around 70% of them singletons; the top ten hold about 2.4%. This entry is derived from a study of healthy donors' naive CD4 and CD8 T cells. Study-wide context: Donors came from three age groups: 20-25, 40-50 and 60-70 years. Points from the study as a whole: Negatively charged CDR3s marked CD8+ lineage; positively charged CDR3s marked CD4+ lineage. Naive CD4+ and CD8+ cells reportedly differed in usage of most V and J genes. Bulk sequencing left alpha and beta chains unpaired.

The chain is built from TRBV27 and TRBJ1-1, with D perhaps matching TRBD1 (5 bases). The source is a pool of human donors in good health; the sample pools cells from several healthy donors. Input material: naive CD4+ and CD8+ T cells sorted from blood, pooled from several donors. The CDR3 nucleotides are TGTGCCAGCACCCCGGGACGGAACATGAACACTGAAGCTTTCTTT. Its translation: CASTPGRNMNTEAFF.